The next 22 T cell receptor beta chains were all read from a single sample in a study of T cell changes during pregnancy in multiple sclerosis (dated by TCRdb to about 2019). Library prep was done by the immunoSEQ multiplex PCR assay. TCRdb provides this immuneACCESS table in a form limited to in-frame rearrangements. Some clones are lacking; in checked studies, under half of them reflect an unresolved V gene, and why the rest are absent is not known. This sample gives tens of thousands of clones in total; 88% of them show up just once. The ten largest clones capture about 0.5% of the sample. Material: CD4+ T cells from peripheral blood mononuclear cells, obtained in the first trimester of pregnancy. The receptor set was obtained from a female donor with multiple sclerosis, enrolled in a pregnancy study.

For this clone: The junction does not match germline at one end; this may be a read error. The chain joins TRBV18 to TRBJ1-1, with TRBD1 identical over 8 bases. Per germline, CDR1 KGHSH and CDR2 LQKENI. The CDR3 length is 13 residues. The DNA of the CDR3 is TGTGCCAGCTCACCGTCAACCTTAGGGACAGGCTTCTGG. Translated: CASSPSTLGTGFW. Combining the CDR3 with reference TRBV18 and TRBJ1-1 gives the whole variable domain NAGVMQNPRHLVRRRGQEARLRCSPMKGHSHVYWYRQLPEEGLKFMVYLQKENIIDESGMPKERFSAEFPKEGPSILRIQQVVRGDSAAYFCASSPSTLGTGFWGQGTRLTVV.

This clone has a single count. V usage is TRBV7-2 and J usage is TRBJ2-7; TRBD1 might be the D (5 bases). The CDR3 runs to 15 residues. The germline CDR1 and CDR2 sequences are SGHTA and FQGNSA. Trimming removed 1 base at V and 4 bases at J, with 14 bases between. CDR3 in amino acids: CASSLGSPGKYEQYF. The CDR3, as DNA: TGTGCCAGCAGCTTAGGATCTCCAGGGAAATACGAGCAGTACTTC.

The chain employs TRBV19 and TRBJ1-5, with D possibly being TRBD1 (5 bases). Looked up from germline, CDR1 is LNHDA and CDR2 is SQIVND (reference sequence). This CDR3 region has 14 residues. V gave up 8 bases and J gave up 3 bases, with 14 bases separating them. CDR3 DNA sequence: TGTGCCAGTCGCCAGGCGGGGGACAATCAGCCCCAGCATTTT. This translates into CASRQAGDNQPQHF.

The genes are TRBV19 and TRBJ1-5, with D tentatively TRBD1 (6 bases). Germline-derived CDR1 and CDR2 are LNHDA and SQIVND (reference sequence). The CDR3 covers 14 residues. V was pared by 1 base and J by 5 bases, with 9 bases between. The CDR3 is CASSIGQEYQPQHF. CDR3 nucleotide sequence: TGTGCCAGTAGTATAGGACAGGAATATCAGCCCCAGCATTTT.

The genes are TRBV28 and TRBJ2-6; the D is unclear. CDR1 is MDHEN, CDR2 SYDVKM, per germline. The CDR3 loop spans 14 amino acids. The V and J ends lost 3 bases and 0 bases respectively, with 3 bases between them. The chain's CDR3 is CASSLSSGANVLTF. The CDR3 DNA reads as TGTGCCAGCAGTTTGAGCTCTGGGGCCAACGTCCTGACTTTC.

This sequence joins TRBV7-9 and TRBJ2-1; TRBD2 matches 7 bases. The CDR3 covers 15 residues. Trimming at V came to 5 bases and at J to 0 bases, leaving 4 bases not matched to a gene. The germline V gene encodes CDR1 SEHNR and CDR2 FQNEAQ (reference sequence). The CDR3 DNA sequence: TGTGCCAGCAGCCCTCCGGGGGGCTCCTACAATGAGCAGTTCTTC. This translates into CASSPPGGSYNEQFF.

The chain carries TRBV19 and TRBJ2-2; 9 bases line up with TRBD1. The V gene's germline CDR1 is LNHDA and CDR2 SQIVND (reference sequence). The length of the CDR3 is 14 residues. The V segment lost 4 bases and the J segment 6 bases; nucleotides outside the gene matches: 3. This CDR3 is CASSRDRDAGELFF. The DNA for the CDR3 is TGTGCCAGTAGTAGGGACAGGGATGCCGGGGAGCTGTTTTTT.

This clone was observed a few times. The V call is TRBV5-1, the J call TRBJ1-1; D perhaps matches TRBD1 (6 bases). This CDR3 comprises 14 residues. CDR1 SGHRS and CDR2 YFSETQ come from the germline V gene. Trimming pared 4 bases from V and 0 bases from J, leaving 10 bases between. The CDR3: CASSLQGMNTEAFF. DNA for the CDR3: TGCGCCAGCAGCCTACAGGGTATGAACACTGAAGCTTTCTTT.

CDR3 DNA sequence: TGTGCCAGCAGTTTGGACAGGGATGGGACTGAAGCTTTCTTT. It translates to CASSLDRDGTEAFF. The chain links TRBV28 to TRBJ1-1, with 8 bases matching TRBD1. V lost 3 bases, J lost 5 bases, and 5 bases stayed unmatched. The CDR3 contains 14 residues. From germline, CDR1 is MDHEN and CDR2 SYDVKM.

This clone was counted once. The CDR3 DNA reads as TGTGCCAGCAGTATAGACAGGGTCGACGAAGCTTTCTTT. It encodes CASSIDRVDEAFF. V is TRBV6-5 and J is TRBJ1-1; 7 bases agree with TRBD1. Germline loops: CDR1 MNHEY, CDR2 SVGAGI. The CDR3 consists of 13 residues. V dropped 5 bases and J dropped 8; count of bases not matched to a gene: 8.

In this sample, this clone turned up a few times. The chain couples TRBV27 to TRBJ2-3; 11 bases map to TRBD2. The V gene end was trimmed by 6 bases and the J gene end by 6 bases; junction bases not matched to a gene: 17. The CDR3 runs to 18 residues. Germline-derived CDR1 and CDR2 are MNHEY and SMNVEV (reference sequence). The CDR3 sequence: CASSALAPLAGGEDTQYF. CDR3 coding DNA: TGTGCCAGCAGCGCCTTAGCCCCCCTAGCGGGAGGTGAGGATACGCAGTATTTT.

This clone appeared a single time. Additional DNA sequences in this sample encode the identical CDR3. The chain has TRBV19 and TRBJ2-2; no firm D call. Germline V lookup: CDR1 LNHDA, CDR2 SQIVND (reference sequence). V was cut by 3 bases and J by 4 bases, with 12 bases left in between. This CDR3 is 15 amino acids long. The CDR3 sequence is CASSILAHVTGELFF. CDR3 bases: TGTGCCAGTAGTATTCTGGCCCACGTCACCGGGGAGCTGTTTTTT.

The chain recombines TRBV10-3 with TRBJ1-5; D might be TRBD1 (5 bases). This CDR3 has 15 amino acids. Per germline, CDR1 ENHRY and CDR2 SYGVKD. V dropped 2 bases and J dropped 0 bases, with 8 bases sitting between them. The CDR3 loop reads CAISEGADSNQPQHF. CDR3 coding DNA: TGTGCCATCAGTGAGGGGGCGGATAGCAATCAGCCCCAGCATTTT.

J is TRBJ2-2 and V is TRBV5-1, with TRBD1 matching over 8 bases. The J segment lost 3 bases and the V segment lost 5 bases, leaving 3 bases of the junction unmatched. The germline gives CDR1 SGHRS, CDR2 YFSETQ. CDR3 size: 14 residues. CDR3 loop: CASRGTGDTGELFF. CDR3 DNA: TGCGCCAGCAGAGGGACAGGAGACACCGGGGAGCTGTTTTTT.

This chain uses TRBV9 with TRBJ2-3; 9 bases align to TRBD2. CDR3 length: 15 amino acids. Per the germline V gene, CDR1 is SGDLS and CDR2 is YYNGEE. Germline trimming cut 4 bases from V and 2 bases from J; bases unmatched to any gene: 5. The CDR3: CASSPGLAFTDTQYF. In DNA form, the CDR3 reads TGTGCCAGCAGCCCAGGACTAGCGTTCACAGATACGCAGTATTTT.

As DNA, the CDR3 is TGTGCCAGCAGCTCCCCGGGTTACGAGCAGTACTTC. Its translation: CASSSPGYEQYF. The rearrangement joins TRBV5-4 to TRBJ2-7; no definite D call. Per the germline V gene, CDR1 is SGHNT and CDR2 is YYREEE (reference sequence). The CDR3 contains 12 residues. V lost 3 bases to trimming and J lost 4 bases, with 8 bases between them.

This clone was observed a single time. The chain has TRBV11-2 and TRBJ2-1; the D gene is possibly TRBD2 (6 bases). This CDR3 region has 13 residues. Trimming pared 1 base from V and 7 bases from J, leaving 8 bases between. CDR1 SGHAT and CDR2 FQNNGV come from the germline V gene. CDR3 DNA: TGTGCCAGCAGCTTAGGCCTAGCGAATGAGCAGTTCTTC. This gives the protein CASSLGLANEQFF.

V gene TRBV7-9 combines with J gene TRBJ2-7; 8 bases are a match to TRBD1. Germline CDR1 reads SEHNR; CDR2 reads FQNEAQ (reference sequence). The CDR3 length is 13 residues. The V and J ends lost 8 bases and 4 bases, in that order; junction bases with no gene match: 7. CDR3 nucleotides: TGTGCCAGCGGACGGGACAGGAGTTACGAGCAGTACTTC. It codes for CASGRDRSYEQYF.

The CDR3 bases are TGTGCCAGCAGTGAGGAGGGAGGGCCCTACAATGAGCAGTTCTTC. Translated, it gives CASSEEGGPYNEQFF. This chain links TRBV2 with TRBJ2-1; 7 bases are a match to TRBD2. Germline V gene lookup returns CDR1 SNHLY and CDR2 FYNNEI. V shed 3 bases, J shed 2 bases, and the junction held 4 bases outside the gene matches. This CDR3 has 15 residues.

The CDR3 coding sequence is TGTGCCAGCAGTACCCCACAGGGGGTTACGCAGTATTTT. Translation gives CASSTPQGVTQYF. This chain joins TRBV28 and TRBJ2-3; 8 bases align to TRBD1. V lost 5 bases and J lost 8; bases outside the gene matches: 6. This CDR3 spans 13 amino acids. The germline CDR1 and CDR2 sequences are MDHEN and SYDVKM.

The V and J genes are TRBV9 and TRBJ1-4; D is perhaps TRBD1 (5 bases). With 3 bases removed from V and 0 bases from J, the gap between germline ends came to 9 bases. The CDR3 extends over 15 amino acids. Germline V lookup: CDR1 SGDLS, CDR2 YYNGEE. CDR3 sequence: CASSDGGTTNEKLFF. DNA for the CDR3: TGTGCCAGCAGCGACGGGGGAACAACTAATGAAAAACTGTTTTTT. Variable domain in full (rest from reference TRBV9 and TRBJ1-4): DSGVTQTPKHLITATGQRVTLRCSPRSGDLSVYWYQQSLDQGLQFLIQYYNGEERAKGNILERFSAQQFPDLHSELNLSSLELGDSALYFCASSDGGTTNEKLFFGSGTQLSVL.

The CDR3 region has the DNA TGTGCCAGCAGTAGGTTTAGCGGGAGTGACTACGAGCAGTACTTC. It is translated as CASSRFSGSDYEQYF. The gene calls are TRBV27 and TRBJ2-7; 9 bases agree with TRBD2. The CDR3 runs to 15 residues. The germline V gene encodes CDR1 MNHEY and CDR2 SMNVEV (reference sequence). Trimming removed 5 bases from V and 3 bases from J; junction bases left unmatched: 8.